This T cell receptor (beta chain) was retrieved from a study of radiotherapy plus CTLA-4 blockade in lung cancer. Regarding the study as a whole: Clones of tumor-derived TCRs expanded in blood after radiotherapy plus ipilimumab.

Trimming shortened V by 3 bases and J by 1 base, and 14 bases separated the two germline ends. This CDR3 has 15 amino acids. The V gene's germline CDR1 is GTSNPN and CDR2 SVGIG (reference sequence). On this clone: Antigen specificity is unknown.

Assay used: immunoSEQ multiplex PCR; TCRdb lists only in-frame clones, some missing. The sample includes about 66,000 clones, around 81% of them seen just once. The rearrangement links TRBV30 to TRBJ2-3; no reliable D call. The TCR originated in a human donor with non-small cell lung cancer who had a partial response to radiotherapy plus ipilimumab. The sample here was peripheral blood, taken from a patient treated with radiotherapy plus ipilimumab. For the CDR3, the DNA is TGTGCCTGGAGAAATCATCAGGTGGGCACAGATACGCAGTATTTT. As protein: CAWRNHQVGTDTQYF.